A selection of T cell receptor beta chains follows, all from one sample in a study of T cell repertoires in cytomegalovirus infection. Which antigens these TCRs recognize remains unknown. TCRdb reanalysed the reads using MiXCR and keeps one entry per CDR3 protein. The table lists approximately 910,000 distinct CDR3 sequences, roughly 30% of them singletons. Sequenced material: cultured CD8+ T cells from PBMCs, taken from culture after CMV antigen stimulation. These receptors came from a human donor in good health (CMV status not recorded). Some clones in this sample may be carry-over from other donors' samples. The conserved cysteine and the conserved F or W are not part of the CDR3 here. Rows give clone size only sometimes, using once, few, many, or a class for an expanded clone.

abundance	v_gene	len	CDR3aa
NA	TRBV6-4	15	ASSDGTRDPFTGELF
NA	TRBV19	12	ASSIRGENNEQF
many	TRBV7-6	13	ASSNLPVPQETQY
many	TRBV6-1	15	ASSERQGAGANEKLF
once	TRBV29-1	11	SVEGAGVTEAF
few	TRBV7-6	12	ASSPPTVNYGYT
NA	TRBV13	14	ASSFDGGLSTDTQY
NA	TRBV6-6	11	ASTDPGTEKLF
NA	TRBV28	14	ASSLTSDRAKTEAF
NA	TRBV28	15	ASSLNSGFKGLWALH
few	TRBV15	14	ATSIVPRGATDTQY
few	TRBV12-3/TRBV12-4	9	ASLADNEQF